The 7 T cell receptor beta chains listed next were all sequenced from one sample in a study of vaccination effects on CD4 cells after COVID-19. CD4+ T cells specific for antigen were expanded with viral peptide pools by the ViraFEST assay before sequencing. The culture ran for about 11 days, and then CD4+ T cells were isolated. The person was diagnosed with PCR-confirmed SARS-CoV-2 infection between March and December 2020. No antigen is known for these receptors. Method: immunoSEQ multiplex PCR; TCRdb's copy keeps in-frame clones and lacks some. The sample gives under 55,000 clones, around 66% of which show up once; 30% to 40% is in the top ten. The specimen comprised CD4+ T cells from PBMCs cultured with a peptide pool, sampled before COVID-19 vaccination. The source of these receptors is a human donor who had a prior SARS-CoV-2 infection.

This clone was counted a single time. V usage is TRBV21-1 and J usage is TRBJ2-7; TRBD1 was called by the table and not checked on the DNA. TRBV21-1 is a documented pseudogene. CDR3 length: 17 amino acids. CDR3 protein: CASSTPRTGGRGYEQYF. DNA of the CDR3: TGTGCCAGCAGCACCCCCAGGACAGGGGGCAGGGGCTACGAGCAGTACTTC.

V usage is TRBV7-3 and J usage is TRBJ2-3, with 11 bases that match TRBD2. This CDR3 has 16 residues. J gave up 1 base and V 3 bases, and 3 bases lay outside the gene matches. Germline CDR1 and CDR2: SGHTA and FQGTGA. CDR3 sequence: CASSLSSGGGTDTQYF. The CDR3 DNA reads as TGTGCCAGCAGCTTGAGTAGCGGGGGGGGCACAGATACGCAGTATTTT.

Ten or more counts support this clone. This chain connects TRBV10-1 to TRBJ2-4, with D hard to call. From germline, CDR1 is WNHNN and CDR2 SYGVQD (reference sequence). V was trimmed by 0 bases and J by 0 bases, leaving 3 bases between them. CDR3 size: 14 residues. The chain's CDR3 is CASSESVAKNIQYF. In DNA form, the CDR3 reads TGCGCCAGCAGTGAGTCAGTAGCCAAAAACATTCAGTACTTC.

This chain links TRBV2 with TRBJ1-2; D is perhaps TRBD1 (6 bases). Between the trimmed V and J ends, which lost 3 bases and 4 bases, there was a span of 6 bases. The V gene's germline CDR1 is SNHLY and CDR2 FYNNEI. The CDR3 is made up of 12 amino acids. The CDR3 sequence is CASSEGAYGYTF. The CDR3 region has the DNA TGTGCCAGCAGTGAGGGGGCCTATGGCTACACCTTC.

This clone showed up just once. The rearrangement links TRBV6-1 to TRBJ2-1; D is unclear. This CDR3 has 15 amino acids. Germline values: CDR1 MNHNS, CDR2 SASEGT. The germline V and J ends were trimmed by 2 bases and 1 base, with 9 bases remaining between them. The CDR3 sequence: CASSEYVDSYNEQFF. The CDR3 DNA reads TGTGCCAGCAGTGAATATGTGGATTCCTACAATGAGCAGTTCTTC.

This chain links TRBV14 with TRBJ1-1; TRBD1 might be the D (5 bases). The CDR3 covers 15 residues. Trimming shortened V by 4 bases and J by 6 bases, and 18 bases separated the two germline ends. Germline CDR1 is SGHDN and CDR2 is FVKESK. The CDR3 loop reads CASSPKQVSGAEAFF. CDR3 in DNA: TGTGCCAGCAGCCCCAAACAGGTCAGCGGGGCTGAAGCTTTCTTT.

The chain carries TRBV7-8 and TRBJ2-7; D ambiguous. The CDR3 runs to 14 residues. Trimming left V 3 bases short and J 2 bases short, with 11 bases between. CDR1 and CDR2 (germline): SGHVS, FQNEAQ. The CDR3 here is CASSFRQTTYEQYF. The DNA of the CDR3 is TGTGCCAGCAGCTTCCGACAAACTACCTACGAGCAGTACTTC.